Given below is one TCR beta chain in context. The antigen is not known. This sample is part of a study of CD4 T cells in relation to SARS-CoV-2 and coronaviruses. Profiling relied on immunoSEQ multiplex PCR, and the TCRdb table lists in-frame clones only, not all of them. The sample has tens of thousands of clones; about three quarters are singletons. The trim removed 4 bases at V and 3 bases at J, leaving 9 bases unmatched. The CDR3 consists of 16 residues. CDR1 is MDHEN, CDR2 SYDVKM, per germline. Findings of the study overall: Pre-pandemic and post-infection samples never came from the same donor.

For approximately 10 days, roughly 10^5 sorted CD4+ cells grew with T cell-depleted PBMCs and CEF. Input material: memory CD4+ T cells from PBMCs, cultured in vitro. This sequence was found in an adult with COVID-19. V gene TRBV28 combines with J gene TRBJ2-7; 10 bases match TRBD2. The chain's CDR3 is CASSYIFGTSDYEQYF. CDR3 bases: TGTGCCAGCAGTTATATTTTCGGGACTAGCGACTACGAGCAGTACTTC. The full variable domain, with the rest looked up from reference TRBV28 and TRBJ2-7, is DVKVTQSSRYLVKRTGEKVFLECVQDMDHENMFWYRQDPGLGLRLIYFSYDVKMKEKGDIPEGYSVSREKKERFSLILESASTNQTSMYLCASSYIFGTSDYEQYFGPGTRLTVT.